This T cell receptor (beta chain) emerged from a study of shared clonotypes between healthy human individuals. Negatively enriched CD4+ T cells were divided by CD45RA into naive and memory. The assay was carried out at the deep level. Sequencing was performed with immunoSEQ multiplex PCR; in TCRdb, only in-frame clones are kept and a portion is missing. Counted here are some 2,000,000 clones, 95% occurring once; the ten biggest clones make up 0.1% to 0.15%. This CDR3 is 14 amino acids long. The germline gives CDR1 ENHRY, CDR2 SYGVKD. Losses at the gene ends were 3 bases for V and 10 bases for J; bases not matched to a gene: 6.

The specimen sequenced was naive CD4+ T cells sorted from blood. Indicated subset: CD45RA+ positively selected. The receptor's source is a young man in good health. The rearrangement joins TRBV10-3 to TRBJ1-6, with 7 positions matching TRBD1. CDR3 nucleotides: TGTGCCATCAGTGAAGACAGGGTGCGATCACCCCTCCACTTT. Translated, it gives CAISEDRVRSPLHF.